A single sample is the source of the 4 T cell receptor beta chains below, sequenced in a study of beta chain features in type 1 diabetes. Since all of the isolated RNA was reverse transcribed, expressed TCRB transcripts were what got sequenced. Assay: immunoSEQ multiplex PCR; the TCRdb copy retains only in-frame clones and omits some. The sample lists 150,000 or so clones; 6.5% to 8.5% were seen once. The antigens of these receptors remain unknown. Study conclusions and caveats: Shortening that was moderate but significant affected the TCRB CDR3s of Type 1 diabetes patients in all four CD4+ subsets.

Sequenced sample: central memory CD4+ T cells from blood. The origin of the receptors is a woman between 18 and 29 years old with type 1 diabetes.

The chain couples TRBV7-9 to TRBJ1-3; 7 nucleotides match TRBD1. V lost 5 bases and J lost 4; bases outside the gene matches: 2. CDR1 and CDR2 (germline): SEHNR, FQNEAQ (reference sequence). The CDR3 is 13 amino acids. The CDR3 DNA follows: TGTGCCAGCAGCGCGGGACAGGGAAACACCATATATTTT. Translated: CASSAGQGNTIYF.

This clone was picked up a small number of times. The V gene is TRBV5-4, the J gene TRBJ2-1; 7 bases line up with TRBD1. V lost 1 base to trimming and J lost 5 bases; unmatched junction nucleotides: 6. The CDR3 covers 15 residues. Germline-derived CDR1 and CDR2 are SGHNT and YYREEE (reference sequence). CDR3 DNA: TGTGCCAGCAGCTTGCGAAGGGACAGAGACAATGAGCAGTTCTTC. Encoded protein: CASSLRRDRDNEQFF.

Comments on this clone: This sample also contains other DNA sequences that code for the same CDR3. The V gene is TRBV4-3, the J gene TRBJ2-7; tentative D call: TRBD1 (5 bases). Trimming stripped 0 bases from V and 2 bases from J, with 14 bases between. CDR3 length: 16 amino acids. Per germline, CDR1 LGHNA and CDR2 YSLEER. CDR3 coding DNA: TGCGCCAGCAGCCAAGATCTAGGCCAGGGAACCTACGAGCAGTACTTC. It specifies CASSQDLGQGTYEQYF.

The chain has TRBV2 and TRBJ2-5; 8 nucleotides agree with TRBD2. There are 14 residues in the CDR3. V trimming: 9 bases; J trimming: 4 bases; junction bases outside the gene matches: 10. From germline, CDR1 is SNHLY and CDR2 FYNNEI. CDR3 coding DNA: TGTGCCAGTGAACTAGCGGTAGGAGGAGAGACCCAGTACTTC. Amino acid sequence: CASELAVGGETQYF.